This T cell receptor beta chain originates from a study of T-cell reconstitution after alpha-beta-depleted transplantation in children. This clonotype was observed at least ten times. The antigen is undetermined. Study results and limitations: One year post-transplant, T-cell counts and diversity were largely derived from T cells produced anew. Some patients showed high day-60 TCRbeta diversity, which derived from surviving recipient T cells and thymic progenitors. Alpha-beta T cells about two months after transplant reportedly derived from several hundred expanded graft clones.

Preparing the TCRbeta library involved the use of unique molecular identifiers. Each CDR3 protein gets one entry after TCRdb re-called the PCR reads with MiXCR. The sample holds hundreds of thousands of distinct CDR3 sequences, 10% to 15% seen once. The CDR3 has 15 residues. CDR1 LNHNV and CDR2 YYDKDF come from the germline V gene (reference sequence). Germline trimming cut 6 bases from V and 3 bases from J; bases unmatched to any gene: 11. The chain couples TRBV15 to TRBJ2-7; 7 nucleotides agree with TRBD2. Material: PBMCs, mostly from graft donor cells, obtained 360 days after TCRalphabeta/CD19-depleted stem cell transplant. The clonotype comes from a male patient younger than 18 who had a stem cell transplant for acute myeloid leukemia, so the T cells may come from the graft donor. The CDR3 loop is CATSSAGDGVYEQYF. For the CDR3, the DNA is TGTGCCACCAGTTCCGCGGGAGACGGGGTCTACGAGCAGTACTTC.